These T cell receptor beta chains were read from a single sample in a study of T cells in Graves' hyperthyroidism and ophthalmopathy. Via MiXCR, TCRdb re-called the multiplex PCR reads, giving one row per CDR3 protein. The data hold approximately 430,000 distinct CDR3 sequences, with 15% to 18% observed a single time. Material: blood. The receptor set was obtained from a woman aged 18-29 years with Graves' hyperthyroidism. CDR3s include the opening cysteine and the closing phenylalanine or tryptophan. The D gene is left open where the match is weak. The size entry is marked missing in some rows and otherwise reads once, few, many or a size class.

D gene	clone size	V gene	J gene	CDR3 protein	CDR3 DNA
-	few	TRBV15	TRBJ1-4	CATSTNGKPNEKLFF	TGTGCCACCAGCACCAACGGGAAACCCAATGAAAAACTGTTTTTT
-	many	TRBV11-2	TRBJ2-7	CASSFSGTSYEQYF	TGTGCCAGCAGCTTTTCCGGGACTTCCTACGAGCAGTACTTC
TRBD1	many	TRBV6-2/TRBV6-3	TRBJ1-5	CASSLTTGGYQPQHF	TGTGCCAGCAGTTTAACCACAGGGGGCTATCAGCCCCAGCATTTT
-	few	TRBV7-2	TRBJ2-5	CASSLSPGAVAGSTFPQETQYF	TGTGCCAGCAGCTTATCCCCCGGGGCGGTTGCGGGAAGCACTTTCCCACAAGAGACCCAGTACTTC
-	few	TRBV7-2	TRBJ1-2	CASSDSFLYGYTF	TGTGCCAGCAGTGACAGTTTTCTCTATGGCTACACCTTC
TRBD2	-	TRBV2	TRBJ2-5	CASSASGGLKETQYF	TGTGCCAGCAGTGCTAGCGGGGGGCTCAAAGAGACCCAGTACTTC
-	many	TRBV12-3/TRBV12-4	TRBJ1-4	CASSPRSNEKLFF	TGTGCCAGCAGTCCTAGGAGTAATGAAAAACTGTTTTTT
-	many	TRBV11-2	TRBJ2-1	CASSSTPSSYNEQFF	TGTGCCAGCAGCTCGACTCCTAGCTCCTACAATGAGCAGTTCTTC
TRBD2	many	TRBV28	TRBJ2-5	CASSTTPGLAPRQETQYF	TGTGCCAGCAGCACAACCCCGGGACTAGCGCCCCGGCAAGAGACCCAGTACTTC
-	few	TRBV19	TRBJ2-3	CASSIGPDTQYF	TGTGCCAGTAGTATCGGTCCGGATACGCAGTATTTT
TRBD1	many	TRBV12-3/TRBV12-4	TRBJ1-2	CASSLTGRNGYTF	TGTGCCAGCAGTTTGACAGGGCGGAATGGCTACACCTTC
TRBD1	many	TRBV5-1	TRBJ1-6	CASSGTGDSPLHF	TGCGCCAGCAGCGGTACAGGGGATTCACCCCTCCACTTT
TRBD1	few	TRBV11-2	TRBJ1-4	CASSYDGQVNEKLFF	TGTGCCAGCAGCTACGACGGACAGGTCAATGAAAAACTGTTTTTT
-	few	TRBV11-2	TRBJ1-6	CASSLGESWANSPLHF	TGTGCCAGCAGCTTAGGCGAATCTTGGGCGAATTCACCCCTCCACTTT
TRBD1	many	TRBV28	TRBJ1-5	CASSTTGGARIGNQPQHF	TGTGCCAGCAGCACGACAGGGGGCGCTCGGATTGGCAATCAGCCCCAGCATTTT
TRBD2	-	TRBV2	TRBJ2-5	CASSMGLARQETQYF	TGTGCCAGCAGTATGGGACTAGCGCGCCAAGAGACCCAGTACTTC
-	-	TRBV5-5	TRBJ2-1	CASSLEIGEQFF	TGTGCCAGCAGCTTGGAGATTGGCGAGCAGTTCTTC
TRBD1	many	TRBV20-1	TRBJ2-7	CSARGDRTYEQYF	TGCAGTGCTAGGGGGGACAGGACCTACGAGCAGTACTTC
-	many	TRBV7-2	TRBJ2-1	CASSFQSTVGNEQFF	TGTGCCAGCAGTTTCCAATCTACGGTTGGAAATGAGCAGTTCTTC
-	few	TRBV5-4	TRBJ2-5	CASSLATIQETQYF	TGTGCCAGCAGCTTGGCTACTATACAAGAGACCCAGTACTTC
TRBD2	-	TRBV10-3	TRBJ2-1	CAISEASGSLREQFF	TGTGCCATCAGTGAGGCTAGCGGGAGTCTTCGTGAGCAGTTCTTC
-	many	TRBV7-9	TRBJ2-1	CASEQTTDNEQFF	TGTGCCAGCGAACAAACTACCGACAATGAGCAGTTCTTC
-	few	TRBV4-3	TRBJ2-3	CASSQVLVRQGGVSGTQYF	TGCGCCAGCAGCCAAGTCCTGGTACGGCAAGGAGGGGTCAGCGGTACGCAGTATTTT
TRBD2	-	TRBV20-1	TRBJ2-5	CSASFGLAGDATQYF	TGCAGTGCTAGCTTCGGACTAGCGGGGGACGCGACCCAGTACTTC
TRBD2	-	TRBV6-1	TRBJ2-7	CASSGTSESVEQYF	TGTGCCAGCAGTGGGACTAGCGAATCGGTCGAGCAGTACTTC
TRBD2	-	TRBV4-1	TRBJ2-1	CASSHPPLAGGLNEQFF	TGCGCCAGCAGCCATCCCCCACTAGCGGGGGGCCTCAATGAGCAGTTCTTC
TRBD1	few	TRBV4-1	TRBJ1-1	CASSQGFSAGGTEAFF	TGCGCCAGCAGCCAAGGTTTCTCGGCAGGGGGCACTGAAGCTTTCTTT
-	many	TRBV6-6	TRBJ2-7	CASSYSGRGIYEQYF	TGTGCCAGCAGTTACTCGGGACGGGGCATATACGAGCAGTACTTC
TRBD1	few	TRBV20-1	TRBJ1-4	CSATPLTGVREKLFF	TGCAGTGCTACCCCCCTGACAGGGGTGAGGGAAAAACTGTTTTTT
-	-	TRBV5-1	TRBJ2-1	CASTIEAGVGGFF	TGCGCCAGCACTATCGAAGCAGGGGTTGGGGGGTTCTTC
-	few	TRBV29-1	TRBJ2-7	CSVLKDSWEQYF	TGCAGCGTTCTCAAGGACAGCTGGGAGCAGTACTTC
TRBD1	many	TRBV20-1	TRBJ2-1	CSARRTGISGNEQFF	TGCAGTGCTAGACGGACAGGGATCTCAGGCAATGAGCAGTTCTTC
TRBD1	many	TRBV20-1	TRBJ1-1	CSAREKTGFLPMNTEAFF	TGCAGTGCTAGAGAAAAGACAGGGTTCTTACCCATGAACACTGAAGCTTTCTTT
TRBD1	many	TRBV3-1	TRBJ2-2	CASSQRDRGLNTGELFF	TGTGCCAGCAGCCAGAGGGACAGGGGCTTGAACACCGGGGAGCTGTTTTTT
-	-	TRBV12-3/TRBV12-4	TRBJ2-6	CASSSRQDSGANVLTF	TGTGCCAGCAGTTCCCGACAGGACTCTGGGGCCAACGTCCTGACTTTC
-	many	TRBV5-1	TRBJ1-2	CASSLDSDLGRYGYTF	TGCGCCAGCAGCTTGGACTCCGACCTGGGGCGCTATGGCTACACCTTC
-	many	TRBV7-6	TRBJ2-6	CASSLARQGIWSGANVLTF	TGTGCCAGCAGCTTAGCGCGGCAGGGGATATGGTCTGGGGCCAACGTCCTGACTTTC
-	few	TRBV5-1	TRBJ2-6	CASSFQAPGSGANVLTF	TGCGCCAGCAGCTTCCAGGCACCTGGCTCTGGGGCCAACGTCCTGACTTTC
-	few	TRBV7-3	TRBJ2-1	CASTRGPNNEQFF	TGTGCCAGCACGAGGGGACCAAACAATGAGCAGTTCTTC
-	-	TRBV20-1	TRBJ2-5	CSARVLGTEYGETQYF	TGCAGTGCTAGAGTCCTCGGGACGGAATACGGAGAGACCCAGTACTTC
TRBD1	many	TRBV4-1	TRBJ2-7	CASSQDRGTGTEQYF	TGCGCCAGCAGCCAAGACCGGGGGACAGGCACCGAGCAGTACTTC
TRBD1	few	TRBV5-4	TRBJ2-1	CASSLGQGTEQFF	TGTGCCAGCAGCCTAGGACAGGGAACGGAGCAGTTCTTC
-	-	TRBV7-9	TRBJ1-4	CVSSPQATNEKLFF	TGTGTCAGCAGCCCCCAAGCAACTAATGAAAAACTGTTTTTT
TRBD2	many	TRBV5-1	TRBJ2-1	CASSLAPSGGAAQFF	TGCGCCAGCAGCTTGGCTCCTAGCGGGGGGGCCGCGCAGTTCTTC
-	few	TRBV3-1	TRBJ2-6	CASRRSGRRAGANVLTF	TGTGCCAGCAGAAGGAGCGGGCGCAGAGCTGGGGCCAACGTCCTGACTTTC
-	few	TRBV20-1	TRBJ2-3	CSARDFHGPGPTDTQYF	TGCAGTGCTAGAGATTTCCACGGACCAGGCCCAACAGATACGCAGTATTTT
-	many	TRBV11-2	TRBJ2-3	CASTPVRGAPDTQYF	TGTGCCAGCACCCCAGTGAGGGGGGCCCCAGATACGCAGTATTTT
-	-	TRBV19	TRBJ1-1	CASSLQGHNTEAFF	TGTGCCAGTAGTCTGCAAGGACATAACACTGAAGCTTTCTTT
-	-	TRBV25-1	TRBJ2-7	CASRKQGASYEQYF	TGTGCCAGCAGGAAACAGGGAGCCTCCTACGAGCAGTACTTC
-	-	TRBV11-3	TRBJ2-3	CASSLSRGAPDTQYF	TGTGCCAGCAGCTTATCGAGGGGGGCCCCAGATACGCAGTATTTT
TRBD1	many	TRBV12-3/TRBV12-4	TRBJ2-7	CASSFATGREQYF	TGTGCCAGCAGTTTCGCGACAGGGAGAGAGCAGTACTTC
-	many	TRBV3-2	TRBJ1-1	CDGENRGPLNTEAFF	TGTGACGGGGAAAACAGGGGACCCCTGAACACTGAAGCTTTCTTT
TRBD2	many	TRBV7-2	TRBJ2-7	CASSLGGGRREQYF	TGTGCCAGCAGCTTAGGGGGGGGGAGGCGGGAGCAGTACTTC
-	many	TRBV28	TRBJ2-1	CASSLGGLNNEQFF	TGTGCCAGCAGTTTAGGGGGCTTAAACAATGAGCAGTTCTTC
-	-	TRBV25-1	TRBJ2-3	CASSEFISDPAPTDTQYF	TGTGCCAGCAGTGAATTCATCTCGGACCCCGCACCCACAGATACGCAGTATTTT